One and the same sample provided the 17 T cell receptor beta chains below, sequenced in a study of response to subunit inactivated influenza vaccine. TCRdb analysed the RT-PCR reads with MiXCR anew, one entry per CDR3 protein. This sample has 550,000 to 800,000 distinct CDR3 sequences, with less than 20% found just once. The source was PBMCs from blood, collected about 13 days after vaccination. The receptors derive from a man aged 50 or older who received an inactivated influenza vaccine.

V is TRBV7-9 and J is TRBJ2-7; maybe TRBD2 (6 bases). V lost 4 bases and J lost 3, with 13 bases in between. The CDR3 has 14 amino acids. Germline V CDR1 and CDR2: SEHNR, FQNEAQ (reference sequence). CDR3 sequence: CASSSWDGSYEQYF. CDR3 nucleotide sequence: TGTGCCAGCAGCTCCTGGGACGGGAGCTACGAGCAGTACTTC.

This clonotype has a single count. V and J are TRBV7-2 and TRBJ2-7; 15 nucleotides align to TRBD2. Trimming removed 0 bases from V and 4 bases from J; junction bases left unmatched: 7. This CDR3 spans 18 amino acids. Germline V CDR1 and CDR2: SGHTA, FQGNSA. CDR3 region: CASSLAVGTSGRLYEQYF. The DNA of the CDR3 is TGTGCCAGCAGCTTAGCGGTCGGGACTAGCGGGAGGCTTTACGAGCAGTACTTC. The full variable domain, with the rest looked up from reference TRBV7-2 and TRBJ2-7, is GAGVSQSPSNKVTEKGKDVELRCDPISGHTALYWYRQSLGQGLEFLIYFQGNSAPDKSGLPSDRFSAERTGGSVSTLTIQRTQQEDSAVYLCASSLAVGTSGRLYEQYFGPGTRLTVT.

This sequence joins TRBV19 and TRBJ2-1; D unclear. V shed 3 bases and J shed 9 bases, with 9 bases lying between them. Germline V gene data show CDR1 as LNHDA and CDR2 as SQIVND (reference sequence). This CDR3 region has 12 residues. CDR3 in DNA: TGTGCCAGTAGTATTATAAGGTTTGAGCAGTTCTTC. Its protein is CASSIIRFEQFF.

V usage is TRBV29-1 and J usage is TRBJ2-1; TRBD2 is a possible D gene (6 bases). V was cut by 6 bases and J by 2 bases, with 8 bases left in between. The CDR3 runs 12 residues. Per germline, CDR1 SQVTM and CDR2 ANQGSEA. The CDR3 sequence is CSVGEAYNEQFF. For the CDR3, the DNA is TGCAGCGTAGGGGAGGCCTACAATGAGCAGTTCTTC.

The V and J genes are TRBV6-2 or TRBV6-3 and TRBJ2-5, with a tentative D call TRBD2 (5 bases). Germline V gene sequence: CDR1 MNHEY, CDR2 SVGEGT. The CDR3 sequence is 17 residues long. The V and J ends lost 2 bases and 5 bases respectively, with 21 bases between them. The CDR3 region has the DNA TGTGCCAGCAGTTACGACTCAACTAGTTCCCCCTTGGAGACCCAGTACTTC. Translated: CASSYDSTSSPLETQYF.

This clonotype has more than one count but fewer than ten. CDR3 sequence: CASSPAGGNTGELFF. CDR3 nucleotide sequence: TGTGCCAGCAGCCCAGCGGGAGGGAACACCGGGGAGCTGTTTTTT. The genes are TRBV7-9 and TRBJ2-2; 9 nucleotides line up with TRBD2. V lost 5 bases, J lost 1 base, and 2 bases stayed unmatched. In germline, CDR1 is SEHNR, CDR2 FQNEAQ (reference sequence). The CDR3 consists of 15 residues.

The chain is built from TRBV10-1 and TRBJ2-3; either TRBD1 or TRBD2 may fit D (5 bases each). Germline V gene sequence: CDR1 WNHNN, CDR2 SYGVQD (reference sequence). The V end lost 4 bases, the J end lost 4 bases, and 12 bases lay between the germline ends. The CDR3 has 14 amino acids. CDR3 amino acids: CASSVGTRADTQYF. As DNA, the CDR3 is TGCGCCAGCAGTGTGGGGACCCGGGCAGATACGCAGTATTTT.

The chain is built from TRBV7-8 and TRBJ2-1; D perhaps matches TRBD1 (5 bases). Between the trimmed V and J ends, which lost 4 bases and 0 bases, there was a span of 13 bases. The CDR3 runs to 16 residues. Looked up from germline, CDR1 is SGHVS and CDR2 is FQNEAQ. The CDR3 protein is CASSYATDSSYNEQFF. The CDR3 nucleotides are TGTGCCAGCAGCTACGCGACAGATAGCTCCTACAATGAGCAGTTCTTC. Combining the CDR3 with reference TRBV7-8 and TRBJ2-1 gives the whole variable domain GAGVSQSPRYKVAKRGQDVALRCDPISGHVSLFWYQQALGQGPEFLTYFQNEAQLDKSGLPSDRFFAERPEGSVSTLKIQRTQQEDSAVYLCASSYATDSSYNEQFFGPGTRLTVL.

This clonotype showed up just a few times. CDR3 sequence reads: CASSPRRVFQETQYF. The CDR3 DNA follows: TGTGCCAGCAGCCCAAGACGTGTTTTTCAAGAGACCCAGTACTTC. The chain links TRBV7-2 to TRBJ2-5; D is uncertain. Germline CDR1 SGHTA, CDR2 FQGNSA. V was cut by 5 bases and J by 2 bases, with 15 bases left in between. The CDR3 sequence is 15 residues long.

This clonotype was seen ten or more times. The chain combines TRBV6-5 with TRBJ1-2; a weak D match, TRBD1 (5 bases). Germline V gene data show CDR1 as MNHEY and CDR2 as SVGAGI. V dropped 4 bases and J dropped 5 bases, with 14 bases sitting between them. The CDR3 spans 14 residues. The chain's CDR3 is CASSLDYQGYGYTF. CDR3 nucleotide sequence: TGTGCCAGCAGTTTGGACTATCAGGGATATGGCTACACCTTC.

This clonotype was seen only a few times. The chain recombines TRBV11-1 with TRBJ2-2; D is ambiguous. Trimming took 3 bases from V and 5 from J, leaving 7 bases between them. CDR3 length: 13 amino acids. Per germline, CDR1 SGHAT and CDR2 FQDESV (reference sequence). DNA of the CDR3: TGTGCCAGCAGCTTCGGCCTAACCGGGGAGCTGTTTTTT. It encodes CASSFGLTGELFF.

The sample holds a few counts of this clonotype. The chain employs TRBV4-2 and TRBJ2-7; 12 bases agree with TRBD2. With 2 bases clipped from V and 7 bases from J, the junction kept 6 bases outside the gene matches. Per germline, CDR1 LGHNA and CDR2 YNFKEQ. This CDR3 comprises 15 residues. As DNA, the CDR3 is TGTGCCAGCAGCCAACGACTAGCGGGAGTGGGAGAGCAGTACTTC. This codes for CASSQRLAGVGEQYF.

V usage is TRBV7-3 and J usage is TRBJ2-1, with 8 bases fitting TRBD2. CDR3 length: 16 residues. J lost 7 bases, V lost 1 base, and 9 bases had no gene match. Germline assignment: CDR1 SGHTA and CDR2 FQGTGA. The CDR3 is CASSLIGAGAVNEQFF. DNA for the CDR3: TGTGCCAGCAGCTTAATAGGAGCGGGAGCCGTAAATGAGCAGTTCTTC.

This clonotype was seen only a few times. The chain is built from TRBV6-5 and TRBJ2-4; no definite D call. Germline CDR1 reads MNHEY; CDR2 reads SVGAGI. V lost 0 bases and J 6 bases, leaving 15 bases between the germline ends. The CDR3 has 16 amino acids. CDR3 sequence (DNA): TGTGCCAGCAGTTACTCGAGATCAGACCGGCTAAACATTCAGTACTTC. It codes for CASSYSRSDRLNIQYF.

This chain uses TRBV12-3 or TRBV12-4 with TRBJ1-4, with D perhaps TRBD1 (6 bases). The CDR3 extends over 14 amino acids. Trimming shortened V by 6 bases and J by 8 bases, and 16 bases separated the two germline ends. The CDR3 DNA follows: TGTGCCAGCAGCTATACAGGGTCAAACGAAAAACTGTTTTTT. It is translated as CASSYTGSNEKLFF.

This chain links TRBV5-6 with TRBJ2-2, with 9 bases lining up with TRBD1. Per the germline V gene, CDR1 is SGHDT and CDR2 is YYEEEE. The CDR3 runs to 14 residues. The trim removed 5 bases at V and 6 bases at J, leaving 5 bases unmatched. This CDR3 is CASSFYRGPGELFF. Here the CDR3 DNA reads TGTGCCAGCAGTTTCTACAGGGGGCCCGGGGAGCTGTTTTTT.

The rearrangement links TRBV5-1 to TRBJ2-2, with D possibly being TRBD1 (5 bases). CDR1 is SGHRS and CDR2 is YFSETQ in the germline V gene. Trimming shortened V by 0 bases and J by 7 bases, and 7 bases separated the two germline ends. The CDR3 is made up of 13 amino acids. CDR3 loop: CASSLVRDGELFF. DNA for the CDR3: TGCGCCAGCAGCTTGGTCAGGGACGGGGAGCTGTTTTTT.